The source of this T cell receptor beta chain is a study of blood T cells in healthy people across ages. Study-wide results and limits: Unsorted PBMCs ruled out conclusive naive versus antigen-experienced comparison.

There are 18 residues in the CDR3. The germline V gene has CDR1 SEHNR and CDR2 FQNEAQ (reference sequence). The ends lost 5 bases at V and 0 bases at J; junction bases unmatched: 12. A second PCR of roughly 7 to 11 cycles used a sample-barcoded 5' primer and a J-beta primer mix. In TCRdb, the 5' RACE reads were re-called with MiXCR into one record per CDR3 protein. The sample lists under 750,000 distinct CDR3 sequences, around half occurring once. Worth noting for this clonotype: The antigen remains unidentified.

The TCR was taken from an elderly man in good health. The sample comprised blood. The chain combines TRBV7-9 with TRBJ1-4, with 7 bases lining up with TRBD1. CDR3 residues: CASSRYRGLGSTNEKLFF. CDR3 sequence (DNA): TGTGCCAGCAGCCGTTACAGGGGATTGGGGTCAACTAATGAAAAACTGTTTTTT.